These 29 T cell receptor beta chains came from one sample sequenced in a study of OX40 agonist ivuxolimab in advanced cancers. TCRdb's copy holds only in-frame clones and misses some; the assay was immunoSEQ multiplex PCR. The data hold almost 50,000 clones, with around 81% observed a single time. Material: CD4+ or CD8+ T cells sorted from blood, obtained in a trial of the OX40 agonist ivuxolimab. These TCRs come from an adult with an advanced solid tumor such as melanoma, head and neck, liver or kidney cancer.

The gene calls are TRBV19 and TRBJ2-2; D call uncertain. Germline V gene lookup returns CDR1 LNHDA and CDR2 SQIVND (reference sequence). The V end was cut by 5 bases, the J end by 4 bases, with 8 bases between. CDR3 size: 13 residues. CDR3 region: CASSQSGTGELFF. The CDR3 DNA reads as TGTGCCAGTAGTCAGTCGGGCACCGGGGAGCTGTTTTTT.

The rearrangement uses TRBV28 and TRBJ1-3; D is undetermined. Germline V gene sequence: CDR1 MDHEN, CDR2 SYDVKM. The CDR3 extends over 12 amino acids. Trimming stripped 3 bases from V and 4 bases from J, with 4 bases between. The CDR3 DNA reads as TGTGCCAGCAGTTTCTGGGGAAACACCATATATTTT. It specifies CASSFWGNTIYF. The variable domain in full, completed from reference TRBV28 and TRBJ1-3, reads DVKVTQSSRYLVKRTGEKVFLECVQDMDHENMFWYRQDPGLGLRLIYFSYDVKMKEKGDIPEGYSVSREKKERFSLILESASTNQTSMYLCASSFWGNTIYFGEGSWLTVV.

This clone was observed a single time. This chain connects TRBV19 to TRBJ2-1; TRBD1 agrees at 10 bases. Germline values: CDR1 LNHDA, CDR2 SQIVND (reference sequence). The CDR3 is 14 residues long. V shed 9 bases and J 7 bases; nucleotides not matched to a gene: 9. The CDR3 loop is CASLLRDRGNEQFF. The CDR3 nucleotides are TGTGCCAGCCTCCTCCGGGACAGGGGAAATGAGCAGTTCTTC.

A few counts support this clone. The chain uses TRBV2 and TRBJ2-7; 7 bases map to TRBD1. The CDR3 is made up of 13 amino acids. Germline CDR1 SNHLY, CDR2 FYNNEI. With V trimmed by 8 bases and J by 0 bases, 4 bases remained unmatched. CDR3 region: CASARGPSYEQYV. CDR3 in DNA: TGTGCCAGCGCGAGGGGGCCCTCCTACGAGCAGTACGTC.

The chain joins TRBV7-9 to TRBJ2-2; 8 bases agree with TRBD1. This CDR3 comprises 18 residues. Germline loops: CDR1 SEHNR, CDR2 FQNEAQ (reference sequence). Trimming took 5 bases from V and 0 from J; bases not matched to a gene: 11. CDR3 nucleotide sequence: TGTGCCAGCAGCCCCCCCCAGGGGGCCCGACCGAACACCGGGGAGCTGTTTTTT. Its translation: CASSPPQGARPNTGELFF. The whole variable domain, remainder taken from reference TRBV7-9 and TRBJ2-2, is DTGVSQNPRHKITKRGQNVTFRCDPISEHNRLYWYRQTLGQGPEFLTYFQNEAQLEKSRLLSDRFSAERPKGSFSTLEIQRTEQGDSAMYLCASSPPQGARPNTGELFFGEGSRLTVL.

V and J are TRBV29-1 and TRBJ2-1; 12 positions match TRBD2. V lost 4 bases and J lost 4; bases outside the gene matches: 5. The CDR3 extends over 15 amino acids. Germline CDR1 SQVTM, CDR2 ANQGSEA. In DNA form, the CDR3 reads TGCAGCGTTGCCGGGACTAGCGGGTTTTACAATGAGCAGTTCTTC. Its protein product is CSVAGTSGFYNEQFF.

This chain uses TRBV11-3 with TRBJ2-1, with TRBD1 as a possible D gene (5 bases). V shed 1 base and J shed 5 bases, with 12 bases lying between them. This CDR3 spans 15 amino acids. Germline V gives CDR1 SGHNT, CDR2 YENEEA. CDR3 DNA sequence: TGTGCCAGCAGCTTAGGGGCAGGGTTGGACAATGAGCAGTTCTTC. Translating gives CASSLGAGLDNEQFF.

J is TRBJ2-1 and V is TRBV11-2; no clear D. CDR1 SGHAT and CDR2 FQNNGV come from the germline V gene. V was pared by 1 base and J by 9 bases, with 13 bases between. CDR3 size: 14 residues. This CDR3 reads CASSLAPRMGEQFF. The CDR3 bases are TGTGCCAGCAGCTTAGCTCCCAGAATGGGTGAGCAGTTCTTC.

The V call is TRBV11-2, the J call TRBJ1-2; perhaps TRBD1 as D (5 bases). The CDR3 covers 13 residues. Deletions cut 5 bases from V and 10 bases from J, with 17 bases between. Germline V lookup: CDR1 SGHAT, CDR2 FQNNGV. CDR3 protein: CASSLSGSYVYTF. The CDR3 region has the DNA TGTGCCAGCAGCCTCTCAGGGAGCTACGTCTACACCTTC.

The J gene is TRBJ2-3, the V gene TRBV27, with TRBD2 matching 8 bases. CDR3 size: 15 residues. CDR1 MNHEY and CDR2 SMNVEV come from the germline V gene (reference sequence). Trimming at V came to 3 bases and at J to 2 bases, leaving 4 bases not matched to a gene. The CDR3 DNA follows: TGTGCCAGCAGTTTCCCGGGGGGGGACACAGATACGCAGTATTTT. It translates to CASSFPGGDTDTQYF.

The CDR3 loop is CASSLGDDEQFF. CDR3 nucleotides: TGTGCCAGCAGCTTAGGGGACGATGAGCAGTTCTTC. The rearrangement links TRBV7-6 to TRBJ2-1; D is tentatively TRBD1 or TRBD2 (5 bases each). V lost 1 base and J lost 8, with 6 bases in between. Looked up from germline, CDR1 is SGHVS and CDR2 is FNYEAQ. This CDR3 is 12 amino acids long.

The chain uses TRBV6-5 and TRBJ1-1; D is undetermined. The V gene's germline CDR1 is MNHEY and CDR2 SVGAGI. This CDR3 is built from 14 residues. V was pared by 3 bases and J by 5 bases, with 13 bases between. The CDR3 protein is CASSYGHSGTEAFF. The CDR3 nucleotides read TGTGCCAGCAGTTATGGCCACTCTGGGACTGAAGCTTTCTTT.

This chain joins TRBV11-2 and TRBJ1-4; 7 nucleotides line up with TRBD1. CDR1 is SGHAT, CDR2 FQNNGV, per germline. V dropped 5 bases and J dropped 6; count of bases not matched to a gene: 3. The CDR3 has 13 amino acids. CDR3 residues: CASSPRGDEKLFF. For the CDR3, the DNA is TGTGCCAGCAGCCCCAGGGGGGATGAAAAACTGTTTTTT.

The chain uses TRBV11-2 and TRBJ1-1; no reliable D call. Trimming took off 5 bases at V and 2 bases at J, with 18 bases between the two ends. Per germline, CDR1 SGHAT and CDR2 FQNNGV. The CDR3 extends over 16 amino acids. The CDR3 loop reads CASSATIGQANTEAFF. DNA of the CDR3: TGTGCCAGCAGCGCAACGATCGGGCAGGCCAACACTGAAGCTTTCTTT. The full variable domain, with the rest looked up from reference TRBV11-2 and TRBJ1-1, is EAGVAQSPRYKIIEKRQSVAFWCNPISGHATLYWYQQILGQGPKLLIQFQNNGVVDDSQLPKDRFSAERLKGVDSTLKIQPAKLEDSAVYLCASSATIGQANTEAFFGQGTRLTVV.

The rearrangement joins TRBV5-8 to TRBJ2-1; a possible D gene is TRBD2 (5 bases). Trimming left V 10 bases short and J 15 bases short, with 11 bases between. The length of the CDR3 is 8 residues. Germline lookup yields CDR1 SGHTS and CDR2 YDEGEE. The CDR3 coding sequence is TGTGCCGTGCCCAGCGGGTTCTTC. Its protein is CAVPSGFF. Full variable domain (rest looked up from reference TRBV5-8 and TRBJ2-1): EAGVTQSPTHLIKTRGQQATLRCSPISGHTSVYWYQQALGLGLQFLLWYDEGEERNRGNFPPRFSGRQFPNYSSELNVNALELEDSALYLCAVPSGFFGPGTRLTVL.

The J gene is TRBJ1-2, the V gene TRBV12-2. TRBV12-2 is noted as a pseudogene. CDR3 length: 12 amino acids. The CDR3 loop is CASRIRTYGYTF. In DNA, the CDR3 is TGTGCAAGTCGGATAAGAACTTATGGCTACACCTTC.

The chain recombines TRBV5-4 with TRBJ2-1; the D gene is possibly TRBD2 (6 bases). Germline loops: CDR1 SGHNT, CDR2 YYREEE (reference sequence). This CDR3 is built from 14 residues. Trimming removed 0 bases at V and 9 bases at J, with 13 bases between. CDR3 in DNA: TGTGCCAGCAGCTTGGCGGGGGTTCAATCTGAGCAGTTCTTC. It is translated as CASSLAGVQSEQFF.

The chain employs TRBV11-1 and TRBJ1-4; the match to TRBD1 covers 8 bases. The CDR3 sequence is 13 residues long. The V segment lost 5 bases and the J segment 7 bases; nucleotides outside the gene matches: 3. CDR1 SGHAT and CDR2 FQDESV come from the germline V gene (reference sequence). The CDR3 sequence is CASSEGQGEKLFF. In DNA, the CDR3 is TGTGCCAGCAGCGAAGGACAGGGTGAAAAACTGTTTTTT. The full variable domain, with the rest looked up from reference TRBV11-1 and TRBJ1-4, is EAEVAQSPRYKITEKSQAVAFWCDPISGHATLYWYRQILGQGPELLVQFQDESVVDDSQLPKDRFSAERLKGVDSTLKIQPAELGDSAMYLCASSEGQGEKLFFGSGTQLSVL.

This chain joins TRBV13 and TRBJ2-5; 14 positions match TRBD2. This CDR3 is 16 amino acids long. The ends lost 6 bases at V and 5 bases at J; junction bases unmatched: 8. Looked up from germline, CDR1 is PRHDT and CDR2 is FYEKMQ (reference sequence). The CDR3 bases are TGTGCCAGCAGTCCGACTAGCGGGAGGGCCTTTGAGACCCAGTACTTC. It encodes CASSPTSGRAFETQYF.

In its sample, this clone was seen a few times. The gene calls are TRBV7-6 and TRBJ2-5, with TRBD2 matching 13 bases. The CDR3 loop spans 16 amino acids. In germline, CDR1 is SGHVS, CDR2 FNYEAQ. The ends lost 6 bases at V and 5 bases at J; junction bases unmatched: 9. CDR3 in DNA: TGTGCCAGCAGTTGGGGACTAGCGGGGAGCGGGGAGACCCAGTACTTC. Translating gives CASSWGLAGSGETQYF.

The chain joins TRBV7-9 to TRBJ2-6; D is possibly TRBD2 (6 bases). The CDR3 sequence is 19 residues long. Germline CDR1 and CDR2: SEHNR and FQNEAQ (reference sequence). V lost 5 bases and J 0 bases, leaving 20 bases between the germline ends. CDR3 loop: CASSPPGGIRDSGANVLTF. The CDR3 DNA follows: TGTGCCAGCAGCCCGCCTGGGGGGATCAGAGACTCTGGGGCCAACGTCCTGACTTTC.

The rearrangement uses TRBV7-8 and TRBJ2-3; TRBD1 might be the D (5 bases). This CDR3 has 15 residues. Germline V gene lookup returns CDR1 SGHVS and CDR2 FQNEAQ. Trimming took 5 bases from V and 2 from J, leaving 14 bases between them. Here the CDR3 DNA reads TGTGCCAGCAGCCCCCAGGACACCCTCACAGATACGCAGTATTTT. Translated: CASSPQDTLTDTQYF. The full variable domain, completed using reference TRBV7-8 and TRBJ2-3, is GAGVSQSPRYKVAKRGQDVALRCDPISGHVSLFWYQQALGQGPEFLTYFQNEAQLDKSGLPSDRFFAERPEGSVSTLKIQRTQQEDSAVYLCASSPQDTLTDTQYFGPGTRLTVL.

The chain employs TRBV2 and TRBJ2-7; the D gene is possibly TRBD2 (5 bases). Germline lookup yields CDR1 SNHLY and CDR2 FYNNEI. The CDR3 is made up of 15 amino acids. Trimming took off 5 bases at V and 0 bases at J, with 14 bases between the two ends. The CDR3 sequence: CASSPWENGSYEQYF. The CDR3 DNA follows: TGTGCCAGCAGTCCTTGGGAGAATGGCTCCTACGAGCAGTACTTC.

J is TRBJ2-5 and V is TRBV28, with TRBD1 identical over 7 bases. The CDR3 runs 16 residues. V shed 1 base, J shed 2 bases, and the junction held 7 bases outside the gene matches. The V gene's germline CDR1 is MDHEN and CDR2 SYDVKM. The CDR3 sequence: CASSLSGQAVQETQYF. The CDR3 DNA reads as TGTGCCAGCAGTTTATCCGGACAGGCCGTACAAGAGACCCAGTACTTC.

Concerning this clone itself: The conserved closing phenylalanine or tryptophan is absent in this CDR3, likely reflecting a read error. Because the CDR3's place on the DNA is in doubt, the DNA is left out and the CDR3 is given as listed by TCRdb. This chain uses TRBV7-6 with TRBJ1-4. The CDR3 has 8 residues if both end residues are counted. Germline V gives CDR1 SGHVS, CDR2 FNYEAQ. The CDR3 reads CASSLSLV.

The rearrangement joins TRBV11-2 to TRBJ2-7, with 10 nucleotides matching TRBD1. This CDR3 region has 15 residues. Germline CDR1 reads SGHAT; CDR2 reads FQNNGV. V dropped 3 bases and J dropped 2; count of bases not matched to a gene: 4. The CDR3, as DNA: TGTGCCAGCAGCTTCAGGACAGGGGGGACCTACGAGCAGTACTTC. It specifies CASSFRTGGTYEQYF.

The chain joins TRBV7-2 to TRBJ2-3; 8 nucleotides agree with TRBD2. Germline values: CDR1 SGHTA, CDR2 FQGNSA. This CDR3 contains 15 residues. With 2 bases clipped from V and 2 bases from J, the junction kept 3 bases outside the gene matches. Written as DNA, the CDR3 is TGTGCCAGCAGCTTAAATAGCGGGGCCACAGATACGCAGTATTTT. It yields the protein CASSLNSGATDTQYF.

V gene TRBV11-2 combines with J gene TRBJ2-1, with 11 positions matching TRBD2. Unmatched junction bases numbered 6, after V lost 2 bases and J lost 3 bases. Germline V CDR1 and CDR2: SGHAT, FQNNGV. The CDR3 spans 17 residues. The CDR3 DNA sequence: TGTGCCAGCAGCTTAACTAGCGGGAGTGGGAGCTACAATGAGCAGTTCTTC. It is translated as CASSLTSGSGSYNEQFF.

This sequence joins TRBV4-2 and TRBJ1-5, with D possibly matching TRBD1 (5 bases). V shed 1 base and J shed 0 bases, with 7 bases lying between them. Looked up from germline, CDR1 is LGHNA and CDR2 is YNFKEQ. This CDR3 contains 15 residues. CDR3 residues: CASSQGGISNQPQHF. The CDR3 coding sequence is TGTGCCAGCAGCCAAGGGGGGATTAGCAATCAGCCCCAGCATTTT.